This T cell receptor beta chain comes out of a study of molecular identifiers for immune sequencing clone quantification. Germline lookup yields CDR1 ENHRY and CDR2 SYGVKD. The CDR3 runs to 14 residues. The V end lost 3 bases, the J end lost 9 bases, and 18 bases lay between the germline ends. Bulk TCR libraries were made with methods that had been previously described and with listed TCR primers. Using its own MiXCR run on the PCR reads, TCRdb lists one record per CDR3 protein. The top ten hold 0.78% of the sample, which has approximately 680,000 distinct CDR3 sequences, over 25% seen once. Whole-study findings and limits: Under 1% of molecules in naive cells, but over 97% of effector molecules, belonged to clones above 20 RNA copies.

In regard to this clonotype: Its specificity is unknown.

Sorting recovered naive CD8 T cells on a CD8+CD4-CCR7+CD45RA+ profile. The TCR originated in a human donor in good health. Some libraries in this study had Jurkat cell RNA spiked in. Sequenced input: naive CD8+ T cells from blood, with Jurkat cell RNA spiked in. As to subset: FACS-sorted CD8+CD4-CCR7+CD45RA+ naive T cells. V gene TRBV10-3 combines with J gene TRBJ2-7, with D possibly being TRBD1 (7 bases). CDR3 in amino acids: CAISDPGGQNWQYF. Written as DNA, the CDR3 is TGTGCCATCAGTGACCCAGGGGGGCAAAACTGGCAGTACTTC.